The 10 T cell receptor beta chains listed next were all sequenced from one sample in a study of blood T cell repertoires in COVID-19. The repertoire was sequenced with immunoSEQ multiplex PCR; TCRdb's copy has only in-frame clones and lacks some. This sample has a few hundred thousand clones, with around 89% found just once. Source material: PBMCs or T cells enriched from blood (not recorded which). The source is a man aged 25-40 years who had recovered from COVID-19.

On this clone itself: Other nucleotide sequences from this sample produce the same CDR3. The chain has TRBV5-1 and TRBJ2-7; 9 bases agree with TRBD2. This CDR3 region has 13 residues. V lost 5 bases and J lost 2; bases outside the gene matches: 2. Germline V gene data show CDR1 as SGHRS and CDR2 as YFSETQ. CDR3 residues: CASRTSGTYEQYF. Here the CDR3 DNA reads TGCGCCAGCAGGACTAGCGGTACCTACGAGCAGTACTTC.

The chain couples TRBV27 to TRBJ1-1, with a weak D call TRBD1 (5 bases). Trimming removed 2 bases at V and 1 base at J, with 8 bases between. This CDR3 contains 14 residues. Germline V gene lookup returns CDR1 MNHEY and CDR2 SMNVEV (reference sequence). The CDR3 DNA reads TGTGCCAGCAGTTTAAGCAGGGCGAACACTGAAGCTTTCTTT. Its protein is CASSLSRANTEAFF.

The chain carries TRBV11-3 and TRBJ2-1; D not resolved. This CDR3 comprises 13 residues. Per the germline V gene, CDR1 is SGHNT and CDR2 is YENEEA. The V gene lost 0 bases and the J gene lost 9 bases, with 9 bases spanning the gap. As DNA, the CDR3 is TGTGCCAGCAGCTTAGATCTCCAGGCTGAGCAGTTCTTC. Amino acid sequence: CASSLDLQAEQFF.

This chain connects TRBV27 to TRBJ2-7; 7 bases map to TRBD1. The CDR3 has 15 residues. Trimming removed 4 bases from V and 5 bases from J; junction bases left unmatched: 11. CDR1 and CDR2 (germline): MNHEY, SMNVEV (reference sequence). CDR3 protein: CASSSPETGWHEQYF. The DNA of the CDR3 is TGTGCCAGCAGTTCCCCCGAGACAGGGTGGCACGAGCAGTACTTC.

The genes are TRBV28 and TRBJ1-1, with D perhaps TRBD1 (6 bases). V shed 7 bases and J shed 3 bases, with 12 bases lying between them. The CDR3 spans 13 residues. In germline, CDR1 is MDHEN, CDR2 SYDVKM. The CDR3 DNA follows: TGTGCCAGCATACAGGGAAAGTACACTGAAGCTTTCTTT. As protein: CASIQGKYTEAFF.

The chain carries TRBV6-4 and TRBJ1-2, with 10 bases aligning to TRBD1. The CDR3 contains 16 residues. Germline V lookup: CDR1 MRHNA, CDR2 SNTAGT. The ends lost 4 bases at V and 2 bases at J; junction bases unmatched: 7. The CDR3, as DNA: TGTGCCAGCAGTGCCCTCCCGGGACAGGGGAACTATGGCTACACCTTC. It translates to CASSALPGQGNYGYTF.

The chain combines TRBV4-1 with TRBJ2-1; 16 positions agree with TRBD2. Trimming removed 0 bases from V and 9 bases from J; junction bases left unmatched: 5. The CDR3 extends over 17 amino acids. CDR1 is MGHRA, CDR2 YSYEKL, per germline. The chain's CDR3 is CASSQDAGLAGGSEQFF. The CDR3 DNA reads TGCGCCAGCAGCCAAGATGCGGGACTAGCGGGAGGGTCTGAGCAGTTCTTC.

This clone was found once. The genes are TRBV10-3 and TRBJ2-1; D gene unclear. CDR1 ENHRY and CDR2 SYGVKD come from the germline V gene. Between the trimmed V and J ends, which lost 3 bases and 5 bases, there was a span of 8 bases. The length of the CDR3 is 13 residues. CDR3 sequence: CAISDAPDNEQFF. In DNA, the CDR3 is TGTGCCATCAGTGATGCGCCTGACAATGAGCAGTTCTTC.

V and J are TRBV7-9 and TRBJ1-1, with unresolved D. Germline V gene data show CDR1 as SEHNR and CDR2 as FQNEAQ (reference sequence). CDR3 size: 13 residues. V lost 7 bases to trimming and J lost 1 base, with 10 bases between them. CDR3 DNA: TGTGCCAGCAACGGTCCCGGGAACACTGAAGCTTTCTTT. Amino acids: CASNGPGNTEAFF.

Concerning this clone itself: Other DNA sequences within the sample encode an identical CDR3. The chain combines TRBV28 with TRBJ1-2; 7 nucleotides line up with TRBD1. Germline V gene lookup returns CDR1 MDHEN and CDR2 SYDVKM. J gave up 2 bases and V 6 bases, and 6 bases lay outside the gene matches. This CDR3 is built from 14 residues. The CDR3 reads CASSPGTANYGYTF. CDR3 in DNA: TGTGCCAGCAGCCCAGGGACAGCCAACTATGGCTACACCTTC.